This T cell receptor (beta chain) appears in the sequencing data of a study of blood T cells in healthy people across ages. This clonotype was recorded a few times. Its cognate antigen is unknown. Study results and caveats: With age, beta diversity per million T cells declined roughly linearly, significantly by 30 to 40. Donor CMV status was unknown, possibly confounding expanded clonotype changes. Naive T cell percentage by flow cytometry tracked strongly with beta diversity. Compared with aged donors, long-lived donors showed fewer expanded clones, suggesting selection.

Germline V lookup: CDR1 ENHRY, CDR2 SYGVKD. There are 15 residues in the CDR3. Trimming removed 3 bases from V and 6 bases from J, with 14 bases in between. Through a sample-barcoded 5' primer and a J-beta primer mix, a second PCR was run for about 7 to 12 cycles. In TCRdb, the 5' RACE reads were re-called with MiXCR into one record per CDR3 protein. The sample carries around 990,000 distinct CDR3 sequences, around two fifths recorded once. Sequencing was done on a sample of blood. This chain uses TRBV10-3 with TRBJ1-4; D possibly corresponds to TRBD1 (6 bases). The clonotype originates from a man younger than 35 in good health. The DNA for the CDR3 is TGTGCCATCAGTGAATCCGGACAGAAGGATGAAAAACTGTTTTTT. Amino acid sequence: CAISESGQKDEKLFF.